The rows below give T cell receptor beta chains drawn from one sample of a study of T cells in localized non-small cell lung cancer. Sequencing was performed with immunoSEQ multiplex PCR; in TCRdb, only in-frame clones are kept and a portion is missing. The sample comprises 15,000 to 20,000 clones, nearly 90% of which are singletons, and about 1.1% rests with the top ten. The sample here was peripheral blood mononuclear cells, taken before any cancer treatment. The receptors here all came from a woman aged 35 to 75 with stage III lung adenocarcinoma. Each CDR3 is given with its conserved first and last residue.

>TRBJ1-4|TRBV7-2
CASSLGGRSYEKLFF
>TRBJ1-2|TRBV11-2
CASSLGGGYTF
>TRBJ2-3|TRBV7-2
CASRPGESTDTQYF
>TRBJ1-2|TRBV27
CASSTDRANYGYTF
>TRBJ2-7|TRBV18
CASSPPLALYEQYF
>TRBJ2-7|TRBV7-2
CASSFKAGVTEQYF
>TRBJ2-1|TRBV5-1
CASSLVGTSRSYNEQFF
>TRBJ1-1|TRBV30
CAWSARDREAFF
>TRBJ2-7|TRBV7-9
CASRSTSYEQYF
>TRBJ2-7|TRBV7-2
CASSPDRGTYEQYF
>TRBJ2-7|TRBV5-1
CASSWGPGTVSYEQYF
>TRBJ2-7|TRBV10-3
CAISDVTYEQYF
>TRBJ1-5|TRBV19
CASSTGLMNSNQPQHF
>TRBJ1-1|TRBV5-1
CASSSLTGGPEAFF
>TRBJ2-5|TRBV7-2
CASRLTSMQETQYF
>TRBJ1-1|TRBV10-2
CASSPGTSNTEAFF
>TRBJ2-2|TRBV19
CASSIETNTGELFF
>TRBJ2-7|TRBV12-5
CASGLSRQGSYEQYF
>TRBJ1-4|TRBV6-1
CASSGTAPNEKLFF
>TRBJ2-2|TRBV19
CASSMETLGLAANTGELFF
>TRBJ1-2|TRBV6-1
CASKAGGVGGYTF
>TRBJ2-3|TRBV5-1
CASSFLPSGITDTQYF
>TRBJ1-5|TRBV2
CASSPAGGRNQPQHF